Described below is a single T cell receptor (beta chain) sequence and its context. Its antigen is currently unknown. The sample originates from a study of cytomegalovirus exposure and HLA in healthy donors. On the study more broadly: An earlier analysis found 95 million to 140 million unique TCR beta sequences from roughly 170 million T cells. Study results and limitations: Researchers reported in a later analysis that a missense DCLRE1C variant was tied to TCR beta V- and J-gene trimming.

The germline V gene encodes CDR1 MNHNY and CDR2 SVGAGI (reference sequence). The CDR3 is made up of 15 amino acids. J gave up 7 bases and V 2 bases, and 10 bases lay outside the gene matches. The study ran its PCR with 60 Vbeta and 13 Jbeta primers. The assay was immunoSEQ multiplex PCR, and TCRdb's table has in-frame clones only and misses some. The table includes roughly 150,000 clones, about four fifths detected once. The specimen sequenced was PBMCs. The receptor was derived from a woman aged 40 to 49 in good health and CMV-seropositive. V is TRBV6-6 and J is TRBJ2-7, with 8 bases aligning to TRBD1. This CDR3 reads CASSYGTTGVGEQYF. CDR3 sequence (DNA): TGTGCCAGCAGTTACGGCACGACAGGGGTGGGAGAGCAGTACTTC.